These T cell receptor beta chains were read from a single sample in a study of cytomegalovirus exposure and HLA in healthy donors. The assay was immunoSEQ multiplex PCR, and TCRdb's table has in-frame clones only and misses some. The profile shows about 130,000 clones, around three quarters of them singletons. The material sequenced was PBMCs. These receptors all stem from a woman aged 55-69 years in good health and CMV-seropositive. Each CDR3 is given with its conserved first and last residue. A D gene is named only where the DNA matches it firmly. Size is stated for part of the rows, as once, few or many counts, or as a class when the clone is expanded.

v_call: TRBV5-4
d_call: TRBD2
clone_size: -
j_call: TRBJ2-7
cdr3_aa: CASSLGLTSANHYEQYF
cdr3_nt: TGTGCCAGCAGCTTGGGTCTCACTAGCGCCAACCACTACGAGCAGTACTTC

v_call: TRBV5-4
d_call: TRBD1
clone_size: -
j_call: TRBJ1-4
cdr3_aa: CASSFDRGGEKLFF
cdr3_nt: TGTGCCAGCAGCTTTGACAGGGGAGGGGAAAAACTGTTTTTT

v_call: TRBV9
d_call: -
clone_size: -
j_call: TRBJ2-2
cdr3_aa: CASSGLPGGELFF
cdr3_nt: TGTGCCAGCAGCGGCCTTCCCGGCGGGGAGCTGTTTTTT

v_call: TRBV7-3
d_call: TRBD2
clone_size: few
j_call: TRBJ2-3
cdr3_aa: CASSSGLAGGGSTDTQYF
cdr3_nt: TGTGCCAGCAGCTCGGGACTAGCGGGGGGCGGAAGCACAGATACGCAGTATTTT

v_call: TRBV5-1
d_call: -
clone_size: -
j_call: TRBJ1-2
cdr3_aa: CASSLDTGKYGYTF
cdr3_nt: TGCGCCAGCAGCTTGGATACAGGGAAGTATGGCTACACCTTC

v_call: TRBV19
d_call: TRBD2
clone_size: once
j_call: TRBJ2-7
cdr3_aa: CASSITVAGGYEQYF
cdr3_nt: TGTGCCAGTAGTATCACGGTAGCGGGGGGCTACGAGCAGTACTTC

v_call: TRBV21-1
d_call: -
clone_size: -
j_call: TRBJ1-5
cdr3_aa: CASSKGRSGVHQPQHF
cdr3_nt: TGTGCCAGCAGCAAAGGTCGCAGCGGAGTACATCAGCCCCAGCATTTT

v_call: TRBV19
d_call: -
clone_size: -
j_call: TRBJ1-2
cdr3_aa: CASSIAGFRETGYTF
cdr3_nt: TGTGCCAGTAGTATAGCAGGGTTCCGGGAGACTGGCTACACCTTC

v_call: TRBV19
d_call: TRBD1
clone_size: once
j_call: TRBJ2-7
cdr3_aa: CASSQGAEQYF
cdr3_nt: TGTGCCAGTAGCCAGGGGGCCGAGCAGTACTTC

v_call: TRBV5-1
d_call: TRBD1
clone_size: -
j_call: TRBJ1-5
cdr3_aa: CASSATGGGGNQPQHF
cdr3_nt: TGCGCCAGCAGCGCAACAGGGGGCGGTGGCAATCAGCCCCAGCATTTT

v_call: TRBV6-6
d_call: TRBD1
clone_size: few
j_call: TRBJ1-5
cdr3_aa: CASSYPRTGGQPQHF
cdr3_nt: TGTGCCAGCAGTTACCCGAGGACAGGGGGGCAGCCCCAGCATTTT

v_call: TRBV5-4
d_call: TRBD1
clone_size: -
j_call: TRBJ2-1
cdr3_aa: CASSFRGQSGNEQFF
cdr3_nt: TGTGCCAGCAGCTTTAGGGGACAGTCTGGAAATGAGCAGTTCTTC

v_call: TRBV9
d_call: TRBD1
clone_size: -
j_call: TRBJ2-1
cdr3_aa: CASSPSQGAYNEQFF
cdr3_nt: TGTGCCAGCAGCCCCTCACAGGGGGCGTACAATGAGCAGTTCTTC

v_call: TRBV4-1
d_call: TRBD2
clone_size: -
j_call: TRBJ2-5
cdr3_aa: CASSQDVRHGLAGDQETQYF
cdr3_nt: TGCGCCAGCAGCCAGGATGTTAGACATGGACTAGCGGGGGATCAAGAGACCCAGTACTTC

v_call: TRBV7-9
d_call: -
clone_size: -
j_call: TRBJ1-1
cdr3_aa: CASSPGVVEAFF
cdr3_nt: TGTGCCAGCAGCCCGGGGGTGGTTGAAGCTTTCTTT

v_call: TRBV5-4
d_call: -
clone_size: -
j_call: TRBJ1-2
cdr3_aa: CASSLFGRNYGYTF
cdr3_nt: TGTGCCAGCAGCTTGTTTGGCAGGAACTATGGCTACACCTTC

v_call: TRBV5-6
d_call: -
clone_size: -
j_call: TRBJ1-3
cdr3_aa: CASSSRQSGNTIYF
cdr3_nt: TGTGCCAGCAGCTCCAGACAGTCTGGAAACACCATATATTTT

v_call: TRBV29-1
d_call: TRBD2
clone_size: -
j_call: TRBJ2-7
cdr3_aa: CSVVSGESYKQYF
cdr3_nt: TGCAGCGTTGTAAGCGGGGAGTCCTACAAGCAGTACTTC

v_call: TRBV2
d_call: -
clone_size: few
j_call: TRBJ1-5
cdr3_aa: CASSAPGGSNQPQHF
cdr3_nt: TGTGCCAGCAGCGCGCCGGGAGGCAGCAATCAGCCCCAGCATTTT

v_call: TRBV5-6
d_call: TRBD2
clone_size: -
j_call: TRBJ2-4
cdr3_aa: CASSLGLAGGRKNF
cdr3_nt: TGTGCCAGCAGCTTGGGGCTAGCGGGGGGGAGGAAGAACTTC

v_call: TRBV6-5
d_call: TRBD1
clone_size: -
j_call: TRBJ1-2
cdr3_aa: CASSYSTGVLGGYTF
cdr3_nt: TGTGCCAGCAGTTACTCGACAGGGGTCCTGGGGGGCTACACCTTC

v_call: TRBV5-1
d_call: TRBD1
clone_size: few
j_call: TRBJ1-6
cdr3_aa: CASSLGTGVVSPLHF
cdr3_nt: TGCGCCAGCAGCCTCGGGACAGGGGTTGTTTCACCCCTCCACTTT

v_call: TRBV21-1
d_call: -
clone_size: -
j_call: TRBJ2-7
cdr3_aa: CASSKAPPLDDSSYEQYF
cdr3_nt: TGTGCCAGCAGCAAAGCGCCACCCCTGGACGACAGCTCCTACGAGCAGTACTTC

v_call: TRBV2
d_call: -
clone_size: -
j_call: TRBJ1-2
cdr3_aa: CASSENGQGNYGYTF
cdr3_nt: TGTGCCAGCAGTGAAAATGGGCAGGGTAACTATGGCTACACCTTC

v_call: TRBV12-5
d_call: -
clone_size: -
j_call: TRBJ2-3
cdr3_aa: CASGEGSTDTQYF
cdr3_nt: TGTGCTAGTGGGGAGGGAAGCACAGATACGCAGTATTTT

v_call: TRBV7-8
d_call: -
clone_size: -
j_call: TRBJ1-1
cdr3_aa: CASSLGARDTEAFF
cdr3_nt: TGTGCCAGCAGCTTGGGGGCCAGGGACACTGAAGCTTTCTTT

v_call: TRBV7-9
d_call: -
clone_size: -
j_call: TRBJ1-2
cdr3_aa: CASSSGQSPNYGYTF
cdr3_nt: TGTGCCAGCAGCTCAGGACAGAGTCCTAACTATGGCTACACCTTC

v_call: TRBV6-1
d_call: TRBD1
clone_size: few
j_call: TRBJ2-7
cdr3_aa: CASTDTGGLPYEQYF
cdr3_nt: TGTGCCAGCACGGATACAGGGGGTCTTCCCTACGAGCAGTACTTC

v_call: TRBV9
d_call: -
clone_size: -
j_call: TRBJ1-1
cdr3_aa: CASSPSPYPQVLNTEAFF
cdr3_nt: TGTGCCAGCAGCCCCTCTCCCTACCCTCAGGTACTGAACACTGAAGCTTTCTTT

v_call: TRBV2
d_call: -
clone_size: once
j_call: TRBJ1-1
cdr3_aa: CASSRRTTENTEAFF
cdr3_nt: TGTGCCAGCAGCAGAAGAACCACAGAGAACACTGAAGCTTTCTTT

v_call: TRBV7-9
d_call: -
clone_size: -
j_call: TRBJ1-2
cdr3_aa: CASSLGTRPPYGYTF
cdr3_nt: TGTGCCAGCAGCTTAGGAACTCGCCCCCCTTATGGCTACACCTTC

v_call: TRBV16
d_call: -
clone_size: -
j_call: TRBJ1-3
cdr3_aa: CASRGGYTGNTIYF
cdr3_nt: TGTGCCAGCCGGGGGGGCTACACTGGAAACACCATATATTTT

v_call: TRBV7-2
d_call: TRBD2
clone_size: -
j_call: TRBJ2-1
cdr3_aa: CASSLYGAGGRYEQFF
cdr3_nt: TGTGCCAGCAGCTTATATGGGGCGGGGGGGCGTTATGAGCAGTTCTTC

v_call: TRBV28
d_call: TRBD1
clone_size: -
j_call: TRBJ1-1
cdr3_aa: CASSLLGTGANTEAFF
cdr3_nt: TGTGCCAGCAGTTTATTGGGGACAGGGGCGAACACTGAAGCTTTCTTT

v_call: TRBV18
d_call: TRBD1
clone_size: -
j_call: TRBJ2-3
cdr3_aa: CASSRSTGGRDTQYF
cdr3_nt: TGTGCCAGCTCCCGTTCGACAGGGGGCAGAGATACGCAGTATTTT

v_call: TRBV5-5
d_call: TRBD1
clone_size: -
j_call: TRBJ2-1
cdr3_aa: CASTASGQGINEQFF
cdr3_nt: TGTGCCAGCACCGCATCGGGACAGGGGATCAATGAGCAGTTCTTC

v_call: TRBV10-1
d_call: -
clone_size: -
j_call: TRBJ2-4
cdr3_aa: CASSEPASGGIQYF
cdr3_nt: TGCGCCAGCAGTGAGCCGGCCAGCGGTGGCATTCAGTACTTC

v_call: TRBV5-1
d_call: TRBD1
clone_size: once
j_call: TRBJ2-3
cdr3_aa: CASSLLQGADTQYF
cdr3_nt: TGCGCCAGCAGCTTACTCCAGGGGGCAGATACGCAGTATTTT

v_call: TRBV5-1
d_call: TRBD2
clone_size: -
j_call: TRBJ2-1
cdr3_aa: CASSGSGGSSSYNEQFF
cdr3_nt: TGCGCCAGCAGCGGTAGCGGGGGGTCAAGCTCCTACAATGAGCAGTTCTTC

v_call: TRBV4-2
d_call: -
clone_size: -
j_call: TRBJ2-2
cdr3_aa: CASSQGSQGTGELFF
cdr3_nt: TGTGCCAGCAGCCAAGGTTCCCAGGGTACCGGGGAGCTGTTTTTT